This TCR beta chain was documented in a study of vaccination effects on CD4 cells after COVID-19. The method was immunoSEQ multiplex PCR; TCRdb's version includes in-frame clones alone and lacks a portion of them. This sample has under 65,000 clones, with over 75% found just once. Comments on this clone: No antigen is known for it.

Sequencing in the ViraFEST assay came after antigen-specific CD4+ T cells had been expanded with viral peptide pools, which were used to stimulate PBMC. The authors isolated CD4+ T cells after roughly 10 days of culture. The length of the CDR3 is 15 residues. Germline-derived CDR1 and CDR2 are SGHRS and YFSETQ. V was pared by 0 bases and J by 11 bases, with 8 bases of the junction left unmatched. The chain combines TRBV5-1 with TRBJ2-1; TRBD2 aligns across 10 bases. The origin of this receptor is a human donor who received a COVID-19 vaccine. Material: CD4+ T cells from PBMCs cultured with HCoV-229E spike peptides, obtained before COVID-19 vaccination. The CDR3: CASSLEGSGGFKQFF. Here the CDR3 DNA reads TGCGCCAGCAGCTTGGAAGGTAGCGGGGGGTTCAAGCAGTTCTTC. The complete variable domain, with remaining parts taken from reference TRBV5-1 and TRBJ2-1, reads KAGVTQTPRYLIKTRGQQVTLSCSPISGHRSVSWYQQTPGQGLQFLFEYFSETQRNKGNFPGRFSGRQFSNSRSEMNVSTLELGDSALYLCASSLEGSGGFKQFFGPGTRLTVL.